Below, 25 T cell receptor beta chains from the same sample are listed, as sequenced in a study of siplizumab effects on memory and regulatory T cells. The assay was immunoSEQ multiplex PCR, and TCRdb's table has in-frame clones only and misses some. The repertoire includes 20,000 to 30,000 clones, 70% to 85% of them detected once, and under 30% sits in the top ten. Sequences were obtained from memory CD4+ T cells sorted from blood. Source of these receptors: a human donor in good health.

The chain recombines TRBV4-1 with TRBJ1-2; D is perhaps TRBD1 (6 bases). The CDR3 covers 17 residues. CDR1 is MGHRA, CDR2 YSYEKL, per germline. V shed 0 bases and J shed 8 bases, with 22 bases lying between them. CDR3 sequence reads: CASSQDREVAGADGYTF. Here the CDR3 DNA reads TGCGCCAGCAGCCAAGATAGAGAAGTTGCGGGGGCGGACGGCTACACCTTC.

The chain recombines TRBV5-4 with TRBJ1-1; 7 bases map to TRBD1. Germline loops: CDR1 SGHNT, CDR2 YYREEE (reference sequence). V was pared by 1 base and J by 5 bases, with 5 bases of the junction left unmatched. CDR3 size: 14 residues. The CDR3 loop is CASSLRLTGTEAFF. CDR3 in DNA: TGTGCCAGCAGCTTGAGGTTGACAGGGACTGAAGCTTTCTTT.

The chain recombines TRBV10-3 with TRBJ2-1; D is undetermined. CDR3 size: 13 residues. The V end was cut by 3 bases, the J end by 5 bases, with 8 bases between. CDR1 and CDR2 from the germline V gene are ENHRY and SYGVKD. The CDR3 nucleotides read TGTGCCATCAGTGAACGGGTCGACAATGAGCAGTTCTTC. This encodes CAISERVDNEQFF.

The rearrangement joins TRBV19 to TRBJ2-7; possible D gene TRBD1, 6 bases. CDR3 length equals 15 residues. The germline gives CDR1 LNHDA, CDR2 SQIVND (reference sequence). V lost 5 bases, J lost 1 base, and 15 bases lay in between. The CDR3 DNA follows: TGTGCCAGTAGTCTGGACAGCATGGGTTCCTACGAGCAGTACTTC. This translates into CASSLDSMGSYEQYF.

The chain joins TRBV6-1 to TRBJ2-3; TRBD1 might be the D (8 bases). The CDR3 spans 14 residues. CDR1 and CDR2 from the germline V gene are MNHNS and SASEGT. The V and J ends lost 8 bases and 4 bases respectively, with 16 bases between them. The CDR3: CASGQGAGADTQYF. CDR3 bases: TGTGCCAGCGGGCAGGGGGCGGGAGCAGATACGCAGTATTTT.

The V and J genes are TRBV25-1 and TRBJ1-3; maybe TRBD1 (5 bases). This CDR3 is 15 amino acids long. CDR1 is MGHDK and CDR2 is SYGVNS in the germline V gene. V lost 6 bases, J lost 4 bases, and 16 bases lay in between. CDR3 region: CASSDRRGSGNTIYF. The CDR3 DNA is TGTGCCAGCAGCGACCGACGGGGCTCGGGAAACACCATATATTTT. The full variable domain, rest sourced from reference TRBV25-1 and TRBJ1-3, is EADIYQTPRYLVIGTGKKITLECSQTMGHDKMYWYQQDPGMELHLIHYSYGVNSTEKGDLSSESTVSRIRTEHFPLTLESARPSHTSQYLCASSDRRGSGNTIYFGEGSWLTVV.

The rearrangement links TRBV5-1 to TRBJ2-2; 7 positions match TRBD2. The CDR3 runs to 14 residues. With V trimmed by 4 bases and J by 7 bases, 7 bases remained unmatched. Germline CDR1 is SGHRS and CDR2 is YFSETQ. In DNA form, the CDR3 reads TGCGCCAGCAGCCTGACTAGCTCGGGCGGGGAGCTGTTTTTT. Residues: CASSLTSSGGELFF. The full variable domain, completed using reference TRBV5-1 and TRBJ2-2, is KAGVTQTPRYLIKTRGQQVTLSCSPISGHRSVSWYQQTPGQGLQFLFEYFSETQRNKGNFPGRFSGRQFSNSRSEMNVSTLELGDSALYLCASSLTSSGGELFFGEGSRLTVL.

The chain links TRBV7-8 to TRBJ2-3; possibly TRBD1 or TRBD2 for D (5 bases each). CDR1 is SGHVS, CDR2 FQNEAQ, per germline. V was clipped by 5 bases and J by 7 bases, with 22 bases between them. The CDR3 runs to 16 residues. CDR3 bases: TGTGCCAGCAGCCCAACGCAACTAGGGACGCCCAATACGCAGTATTTT. Its protein product is CASSPTQLGTPNTQYF.

The chain has TRBV6-1 and TRBJ2-3, with a possible D match to TRBD2 (6 bases). The CDR3 has 15 residues. CDR1 and CDR2 from the germline V gene are MNHNS and SASEGT. The V gene lost 7 bases and the J gene lost 0 bases, with 14 bases spanning the gap. The CDR3 protein is CASKERALSTDTQYF. As DNA, the CDR3 is TGTGCCAGCAAAGAGCGGGCGCTGAGCACAGATACGCAGTATTTT.

V and J are TRBV7-2 and TRBJ2-5; a possible D gene is TRBD1 (7 bases). Germline lookup yields CDR1 SGHTA and CDR2 FQGNSA. This CDR3 comprises 13 residues. The ends were cut back, 5 bases at V and 3 bases at J, with 10 bases in the middle. CDR3 sequence: CASSQGGEETQYF. The CDR3 DNA sequence: TGTGCCAGCAGCCAGGGGGGCGAAGAGACCCAGTACTTC. The whole variable domain, remainder taken from reference TRBV7-2 and TRBJ2-5, is GAGVSQSPSNKVTEKGKDVELRCDPISGHTALYWYRQSLGQGLEFLIYFQGNSAPDKSGLPSDRFSAERTGGSVSTLTIQRTQQEDSAVYLCASSQGGEETQYFGPGTRLLVL.

J is TRBJ2-2 and V is TRBV18, with 11 bases identical to TRBD1. The V gene's germline CDR1 is KGHSH and CDR2 LQKENI. The CDR3 contains 17 residues. V lost 2 bases and J lost 6; bases outside the gene matches: 8. CDR3 amino acids: CASSPRKGQGAPGELFF. The CDR3 nucleotides read TGTGCCAGCTCACCAAGGAAAGGACAGGGGGCGCCCGGGGAGCTGTTTTTT.

The chain combines TRBV2 with TRBJ2-2; no definite D call. Trimming took off 8 bases at V and 7 bases at J, with 14 bases between the two ends. The CDR3 loop spans 13 amino acids. The V gene's germline CDR1 is SNHLY and CDR2 FYNNEI. CDR3 amino acids: CASQAVFRGELFF. Written as DNA, the CDR3 is TGTGCCAGCCAGGCAGTTTTTCGCGGGGAGCTGTTTTTT.

The sample holds a few counts of this clone. The chain employs TRBV19 and TRBJ1-1; 9 nucleotides agree with TRBD1. This CDR3 contains 13 residues. V lost 4 bases and J lost 5; bases outside the gene matches: 2. CDR1 LNHDA and CDR2 SQIVND come from the germline V gene (reference sequence). This chain's CDR3 is CASSKDRGTEAFF. CDR3 DNA: TGTGCCAGTAGTAAAGACAGGGGGACTGAAGCTTTCTTT.

J is TRBJ1-1 and V is TRBV29-1; weak D call: TRBD1 (6 bases). Trimming took off 5 bases at V and 1 base at J, with 11 bases between the two ends. The CDR3 length is 13 residues. The germline V gene has CDR1 SQVTM and CDR2 ANQGSEA. This CDR3 reads CSVQGQTNTEAFF. CDR3 sequence (DNA): TGCAGCGTTCAAGGACAGACGAACACTGAAGCTTTCTTT.

With regard to this clone: With a much larger clone just one base away, this may be a read error. This chain uses TRBV7-8 with TRBJ2-7; D is uncertain. V lost 1 base and J lost 3, with 4 bases in between. Germline values: CDR1 SGHVS, CDR2 FQNEAQ. The CDR3 has 12 amino acids. The CDR3 bases are TGTGCCAGCAGCTTAGTTTTCTACGAGCAGTACTTC. Translating it yields CASSLVFYEQYF.

In regard to this clone: The same CDR3 is also encoded by other DNA sequences in this sample. The chain links TRBV7-6 to TRBJ2-7, with D hard to call. The V gene lost 0 bases and the J gene lost 5 bases, with 5 bases spanning the gap. The germline CDR1 and CDR2 sequences are SGHVS and FNYEAQ. CDR3 length: 12 amino acids. The CDR3 nucleotides read TGTGCCAGCAGCTTAGCAGGCGACGAGCAGTACTTC. Protein sequence: CASSLAGDEQYF.

The CDR3 is CSVKGGRDYGYTF. The CDR3 DNA follows: TGCAGCGTGAAGGGGGGGCGCGACTATGGCTACACCTTC. This rearrangement joins TRBV29-1 to TRBJ1-2; a possible D gene is TRBD1 (6 bases). Germline V gene data show CDR1 as SQVTM and CDR2 as ANQGSEA. Trimming removed 6 bases at V and 3 bases at J, with 14 bases between. The CDR3 sequence is 13 residues long.

In regard to this clone: The sample carries other DNA sequences with the same CDR3. V and J are TRBV5-1 and TRBJ1-1, with D possibly being TRBD1 (5 bases). Trimming shortened V by 6 bases and J by 1 base, and 16 bases separated the two germline ends. This CDR3 region has 15 residues. Germline assignment: CDR1 SGHRS and CDR2 YFSETQ. The CDR3 DNA is TGCGCCAGCAAGTTGGGTGCAGGGCCGAACACTGAAGCTTTCTTT. The encoded protein is CASKLGAGPNTEAFF. Filled out from reference TRBV5-1 and TRBJ1-1, the complete variable domain reads KAGVTQTPRYLIKTRGQQVTLSCSPISGHRSVSWYQQTPGQGLQFLFEYFSETQRNKGNFPGRFSGRQFSNSRSEMNVSTLELGDSALYLCASKLGAGPNTEAFFGQGTRLTVV.

This chain uses TRBV4-1 with TRBJ2-3, with TRBD2 matching over 7 bases. The germline gives CDR1 MGHRA, CDR2 YSYEKL. Trimming cost V 3 bases and J 1 base; bases outside gene matches: 7. CDR3 length: 16 residues. DNA of the CDR3: TGCGCCAGCAGCCAGATTTTAGGACTAGGCACAGATACGCAGTATTTT. It yields the protein CASSQILGLGTDTQYF.

This clone was detected a few times. The chain joins TRBV2 to TRBJ2-3, with 13 bases lining up with TRBD2. This CDR3 has 14 amino acids. Per germline, CDR1 SNHLY and CDR2 FYNNEI. V was pared by 8 bases and J by 5 bases, with 4 bases of the junction left unmatched. CDR3 bases: TGTGCCAGCGGCCGACTAGCGGGAGGAGATACGCAGTATTTT. This translates into CASGRLAGGDTQYF.

V and J are TRBV11-1 and TRBJ2-7, with 7 bases identical to TRBD1. Germline-derived CDR1 and CDR2 are SGHAT and FQDESV (reference sequence). The trim removed 8 bases at V and 6 bases at J, leaving 13 bases unmatched. CDR3 length equals 14 residues. The CDR3 loop reads CASGHRGRGSEQYF. In nucleotides, the CDR3 is TGTGCCAGCGGGCACAGGGGAAGAGGAAGCGAGCAGTACTTC.

A few counts support this clone. The rearrangement links TRBV6-6 to TRBJ2-1; 7 nucleotides align to TRBD1. This CDR3 has 14 residues. With V trimmed by 6 bases and J by 6 bases, 8 bases remained unmatched. Looked up from germline, CDR1 is MNHNY and CDR2 is SVGAGI (reference sequence). Written as DNA, the CDR3 is TGTGCCAGCAGAGACGAGACAGGGACCAATGAGCAGTTCTTC. This translates into CASRDETGTNEQFF.

The chain combines TRBV5-1 with TRBJ2-1, with TRBD1 matching over 9 bases. Trimming at V came to 5 bases and at J to 7 bases, leaving 10 bases not matched to a gene. CDR3 size: 15 residues. Germline lookup yields CDR1 SGHRS and CDR2 YFSETQ. The CDR3 coding sequence is TGCGCCAGCAGAAAAAGTTCGGGACAGGGTAATGAGCAGTTCTTC. Translating it yields CASRKSSGQGNEQFF.

This chain uses TRBV28 with TRBJ2-7; D uncertain. This CDR3 has 14 amino acids. Trimming stripped 10 bases from V and 1 base from J, with 17 bases between. Germline CDR1 MDHEN, CDR2 SYDVKM. The CDR3 loop is CATQGRIRSYEQYF. DNA for the CDR3: TGTGCCACCCAAGGACGGATCCGATCCTACGAGCAGTACTTC.

This clone was observed a handful of times. The V call is TRBV9, the J call TRBJ1-2; D is ambiguous. CDR1 SGDLS and CDR2 YYNGEE come from the germline V gene. The V gene lost 0 bases and the J gene lost 6 bases, with 6 bases spanning the gap. There are 12 residues in the CDR3. This chain's CDR3 is CASSVVRHGYTF. CDR3 DNA: TGTGCCAGCAGCGTAGTACGTCATGGCTACACCTTC.